Listed below are T cell receptor beta chains from one sample, sequenced in a study of glioma-infiltrating T cells after dendritic cell vaccination. Clones were read by immunoSEQ multiplex PCR, and TCRdb kept only the in-frame ones, dropping some. The sample lists approximately 84,000 clones; 85% to 90% were seen once. The starting material was blood, obtained before dendritic cell vaccination. All receptors come from a human donor with glioblastoma. CDR3s include the opening cysteine and the closing phenylalanine or tryptophan.

v_gene	j_gene	CDR3aa
TRBV13	TRBJ2-1	CASSLGLLAGGGDEQFF
TRBV7-9	TRBJ2-3	CASRDTGTDTQYF
TRBV5-4	TRBJ2-2	CASRPKGAANTGELFF
TRBV6-5	TRBJ2-7	CASSAPSASYEQYF
TRBV7-9	TRBJ2-1	CASSLVGSGGDNEQFF
TRBV7-2	TRBJ2-5	CASGRQGAMETQYF
TRBV4-2	TRBJ2-7	CASSQGTSGGTYEQYF
TRBV23-1	TRBJ2-1	CASSQGQGNEQFF
TRBV11-2	TRBJ1-4	CASSHSIWDRDRGEKLFF
TRBV19	TRBJ1-2	CASGQGRNYGYTF
TRBV9	TRBJ2-7	CASSVTAATSSEQYF
TRBV10-3	TRBJ2-7	CAARQGLNSYEQYF
TRBV29-1	TRBJ2-7	CSVSDRGEQYF
TRBV4-3	TRBJ1-2	CASSQGTGNYGYTF
TRBV28	TRBJ1-2	CASSAGEKINYGYTF
TRBV7-9	TRBJ1-2	CASRSPDRGGDGYTF
TRBV19	TRBJ1-1	CASSIVPGGGSGTEAFF
TRBV15	TRBJ2-7	CATSRDGGTYEQYF
TRBV15	TRBJ2-7	CATSRDPRGYEQYF